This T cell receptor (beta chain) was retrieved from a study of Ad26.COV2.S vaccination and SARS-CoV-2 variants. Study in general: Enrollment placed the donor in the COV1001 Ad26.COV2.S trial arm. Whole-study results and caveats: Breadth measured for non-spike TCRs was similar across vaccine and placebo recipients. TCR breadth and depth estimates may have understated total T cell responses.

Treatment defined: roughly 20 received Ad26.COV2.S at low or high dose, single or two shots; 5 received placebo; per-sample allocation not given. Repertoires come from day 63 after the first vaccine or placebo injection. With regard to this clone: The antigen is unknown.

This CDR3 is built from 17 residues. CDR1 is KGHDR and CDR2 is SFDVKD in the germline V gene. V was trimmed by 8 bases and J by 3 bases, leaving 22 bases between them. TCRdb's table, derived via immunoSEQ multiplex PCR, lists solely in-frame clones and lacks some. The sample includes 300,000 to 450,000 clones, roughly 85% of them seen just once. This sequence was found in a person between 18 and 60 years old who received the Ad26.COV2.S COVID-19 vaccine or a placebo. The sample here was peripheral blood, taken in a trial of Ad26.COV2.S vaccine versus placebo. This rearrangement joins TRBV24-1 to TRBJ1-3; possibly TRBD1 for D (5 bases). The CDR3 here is CATTRSLGQGVGNTIYF. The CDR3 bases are TGTGCCACCACTAGGTCCTTAGGGCAGGGTGTTGGAAACACCATATATTTT.